This TCR beta chain appears in the sequencing data of a study of control samples from healthy donors and cancer patients. Sequencing was performed with immunoSEQ multiplex PCR; in TCRdb, only in-frame clones are kept and a portion is missing. The sample has 70,000 to 85,000 clones, 91% seen once. Germline CDR1 is SGHAT and CDR2 is FQDESV (reference sequence). CDR3 length equals 16 residues. V gave up 4 bases and J gave up 0 bases, with 15 bases separating them. V and J are TRBV11-1 and TRBJ1-1; D remains unclear. Material for sequencing was blood. This sequence was found in a man aged 50 to 59 in good health. As DNA, the CDR3 is TGTGCCAGCAGCTCTATCCGGACGGGTTTGAACACTGAAGCTTTCTTT. Encoded protein: CASSSIRTGLNTEAFF.